This entry describes one T cell receptor beta chain. The source of the sample is a study of blood T cell repertoires in COVID-19. Study context: T cells, B-cell-depleted T cells, or PBMCs supplied cDNA or gDNA.

TCRdb's table, derived via immunoSEQ multiplex PCR, lists solely in-frame clones and lacks some. The sample contains just over 300,000 clones, over 85% of which appear only once. V lost 3 bases and J lost 6, with 9 bases in between. Germline loops: CDR1 SGHTA, CDR2 FQGNSA. This CDR3 has 14 residues. The TCR sequence derives from a woman under 40 with COVID-19, enrolled during active disease. The V gene is TRBV7-2, the J gene TRBJ1-6, with D tentatively TRBD1 (6 bases). The sequencing sample was made of peripheral blood. The CDR3 DNA is TGTGCCAGCAGCTTTGGACAGATTAATTCACCCCTCCACTTT. Its protein product is CASSFGQINSPLHF.